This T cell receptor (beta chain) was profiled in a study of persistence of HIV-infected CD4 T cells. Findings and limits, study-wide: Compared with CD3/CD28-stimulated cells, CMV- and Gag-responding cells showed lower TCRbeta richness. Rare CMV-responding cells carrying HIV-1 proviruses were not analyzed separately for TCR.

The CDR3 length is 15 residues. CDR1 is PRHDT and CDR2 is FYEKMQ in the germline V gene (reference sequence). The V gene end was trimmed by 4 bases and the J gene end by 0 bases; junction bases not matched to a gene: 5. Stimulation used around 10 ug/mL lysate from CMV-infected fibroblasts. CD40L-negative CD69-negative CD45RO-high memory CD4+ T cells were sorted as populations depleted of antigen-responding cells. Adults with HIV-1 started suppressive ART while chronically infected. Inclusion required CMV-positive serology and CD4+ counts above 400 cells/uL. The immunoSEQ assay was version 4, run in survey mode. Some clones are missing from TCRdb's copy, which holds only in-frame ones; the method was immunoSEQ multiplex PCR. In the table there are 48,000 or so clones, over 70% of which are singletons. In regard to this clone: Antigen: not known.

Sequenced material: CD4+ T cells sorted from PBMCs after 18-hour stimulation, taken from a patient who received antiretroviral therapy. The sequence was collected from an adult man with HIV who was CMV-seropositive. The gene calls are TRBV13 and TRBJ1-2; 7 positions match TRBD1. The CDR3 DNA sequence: TGTGCCAGCAGCTCAACAGGGGATGCTAACTATGGCTACACCTTC. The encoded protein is CASSSTGDANYGYTF.